This is a list of T cell receptor beta chains from one sample in a study of cytomegalovirus exposure and HLA in healthy donors. TCRdb keeps only in-frame clones here, not all; method: immunoSEQ multiplex PCR. The sample lists roughly 57,000 clones; 93% were seen once. The specimen was PBMCs. Receptor source: a young woman in good health and CMV-seropositive. Each CDR3 is given with its conserved first and last residue. A D gene is named only where the DNA matches it firmly. Some rows mark clone size as missing; the rest say once, few, many or name a class of expanded clone.

>TRBJ1-2|NA|TRBV19|NA
CASSPVAGSHGYTF
TGTGCCAGCTCCCCGGTGGCGGGATCTCATGGCTACACCTTC
>TRBJ2-4|NA|TRBV7-9|TRBD1
CASSQEDRGNIQYF
TGTGCCAGCAGCCAGGAGGACAGGGGTAACATTCAGTACTTC
>TRBJ1-5|NA|TRBV9|NA
CASSVSGVTNQPQHF
TGTGCCAGCAGCGTCTCGGGGGTTACCAATCAGCCCCAGCATTTT
>TRBJ2-2|NA|TRBV27|TRBD2
CASSLWAGDQPAGELFF
TGTGCCAGCAGTTTGTGGGCGGGGGACCAACCGGCCGGGGAGCTGTTTTTT
>TRBJ2-4|NA|TRBV6-1|TRBD1
CASSETGGAGNIQYF
TGTGCCAGCAGCGAAACAGGGGGCGCGGGAAACATTCAGTACTTC
>TRBJ2-5|NA|TRBV7-9|NA
CATTVNAGAETQYF
TGTGCCACCACGGTGAACGCTGGGGCAGAGACCCAGTACTTC
>TRBJ1-2|few|TRBV2|TRBD1
CASSTGTGDGYTF
TGTGCCAGCAGCACCGGGACAGGGGATGGCTACACCTTC
>TRBJ1-2|NA|TRBV11-1|TRBD1
CASSSIGQGLSHGYTF
TGTGCCAGCAGCTCTATTGGACAGGGTCTGAGCCATGGCTACACCTTC
>TRBJ1-5|NA|TRBV19|TRBD1
CASSIGTADNQPQHF
TGTGCCAGTAGTATTGGGACAGCCGACAATCAGCCCCAGCATTTT
>TRBJ2-5|NA|TRBV6-5|TRBD1
CASSYFTGEETQYF
TGTGCCAGCAGTTACTTTACAGGGGAAGAGACCCAGTACTTC
>TRBJ2-5|NA|TRBV19|TRBD2
CASSPGDLAGFQETQYF
TGTGCCAGTAGCCCGGGAGACCTAGCGGGGTTCCAAGAGACCCAGTACTTC
>TRBJ2-1|few|TRBV27|TRBD2
CASSYSGGVSSYNEQFF
TGTGCCAGCAGTTATAGCGGGGGGGTAAGCTCCTACAATGAGCAGTTCTTC
>TRBJ2-3|NA|TRBV4-3|TRBD1
CASSRTTGTGGDTQYF
TGCGCCAGCAGCCGAACTACCGGGACAGGGGGTGATACGCAGTATTTT
>TRBJ1-5|NA|TRBV10-3|TRBD1
CAISEATQGARQPQHF
TGTGCCATCAGTGAGGCAACTCAGGGGGCCCGACAGCCCCAGCATTTT
>TRBJ2-7|NA|TRBV7-9|TRBD1
CASSSGQAMEQYF
TGTGCCAGCAGCTCTGGACAGGCCATGGAGCAGTACTTC
>TRBJ2-1|NA|TRBV11-3|TRBD2
CASSGALAGGRNEQFF
TGTGCCAGCAGCGGAGCCCTAGCGGGGGGCCGTAATGAGCAGTTCTTC
>TRBJ2-5|NA|TRBV9|NA
CASSVELAWGETQYF
TGTGCCAGCAGCGTAGAGCTAGCGTGGGGAGAGACCCAGTACTTC
>TRBJ2-7|NA|TRBV28|TRBD1
CASSSTGGTGFLRYF
TGTGCCAGCAGTTCCACCGGGGGGACAGGGTTCCTGAGGTACTTC